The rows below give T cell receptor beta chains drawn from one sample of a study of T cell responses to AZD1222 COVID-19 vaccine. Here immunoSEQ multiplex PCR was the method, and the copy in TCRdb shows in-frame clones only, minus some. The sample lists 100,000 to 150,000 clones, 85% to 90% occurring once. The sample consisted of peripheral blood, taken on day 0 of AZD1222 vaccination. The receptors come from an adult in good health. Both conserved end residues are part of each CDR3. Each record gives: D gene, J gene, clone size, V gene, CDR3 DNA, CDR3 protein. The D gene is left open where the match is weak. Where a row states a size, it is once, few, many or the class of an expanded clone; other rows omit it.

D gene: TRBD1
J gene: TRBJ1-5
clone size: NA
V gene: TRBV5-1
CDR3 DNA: TGCGCCAGCAGCTTGGGGGACAGGGGCAATCAGCCCCAGCATTTT
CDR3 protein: CASSLGDRGNQPQHF

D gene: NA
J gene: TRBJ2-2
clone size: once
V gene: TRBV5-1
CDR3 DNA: TGCGCCAGCAGCTTGGTAGTAGGCACGAGGGAGCTGTTTTTT
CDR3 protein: CASSLVVGTRELFF

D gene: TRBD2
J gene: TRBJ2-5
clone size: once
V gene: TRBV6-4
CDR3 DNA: TGTGCCAGCCGAATCGGGACTAGCGGGGGGGCCGGGTCAGAGACCCAGTACTTC
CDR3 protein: CASRIGTSGGAGSETQYF

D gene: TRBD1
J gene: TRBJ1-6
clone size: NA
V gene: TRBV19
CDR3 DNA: TGTGCCAGTGGGGGACAGGGGTACTCCTATAATTCACCCCTCCACTTT
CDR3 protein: CASGGQGYSYNSPLHF

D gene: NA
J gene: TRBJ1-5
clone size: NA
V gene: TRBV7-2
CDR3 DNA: TGTGCCAGCAGCTTGGGGCGAGGTTCGTCACAGCCCCAGCATTTT
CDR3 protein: CASSLGRGSSQPQHF

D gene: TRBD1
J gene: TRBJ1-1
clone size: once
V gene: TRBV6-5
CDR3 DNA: TGTGCCAGCAGTAGACCCGGGACAGGGTTTACTGAAGCTTTCTTT
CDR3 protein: CASSRPGTGFTEAFF

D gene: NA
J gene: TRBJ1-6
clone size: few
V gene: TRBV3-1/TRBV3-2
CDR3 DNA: TGTGCCAGCAGCTGGGGGCAAAAAGATTCACCCCTCCACTTT
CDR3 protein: CASSWGQKDSPLHF

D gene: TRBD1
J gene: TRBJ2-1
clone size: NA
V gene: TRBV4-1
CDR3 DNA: TGCGCCAGCAGCCAACCCCCGGGACAGGGGCGAGAGCAGTTCTTC
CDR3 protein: CASSQPPGQGREQFF

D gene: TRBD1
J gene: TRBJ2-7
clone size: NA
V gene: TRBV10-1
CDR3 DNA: TGCGCCAGCAGTTCAGGGGGCTCCTACGAGCAGTACTTC
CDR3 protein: CASSSGGSYEQYF

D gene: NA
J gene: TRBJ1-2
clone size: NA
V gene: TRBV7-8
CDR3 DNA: TGTGCCAGCAGCTTACAGGCAGCGAACTATGGCTACACCTTC
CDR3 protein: CASSLQAANYGYTF

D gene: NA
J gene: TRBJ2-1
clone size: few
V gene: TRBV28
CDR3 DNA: TGTGCCAGCAGTTTCTTCGGGGACTACAATGAGCAGTTCTTC
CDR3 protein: CASSFFGDYNEQFF

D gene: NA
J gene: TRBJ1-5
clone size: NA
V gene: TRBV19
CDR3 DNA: TGTGCCAGTAGTATAGACCGAGGAGGGGACCTTAGCAATCAGCCCCAGCATTTT
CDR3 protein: CASSIDRGGDLSNQPQHF

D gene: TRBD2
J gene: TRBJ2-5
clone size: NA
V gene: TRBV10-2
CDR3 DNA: TGCGCCAGCAGCTTAGCGGGGCCAGAGACCCAGTACTTC
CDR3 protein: CASSLAGPETQYF

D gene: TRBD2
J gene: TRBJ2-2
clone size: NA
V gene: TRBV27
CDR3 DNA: TGTGCCAGCAGCTACGCTAGCGGGGAGTTCACCGGGGAGCTGTTTTTT
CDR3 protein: CASSYASGEFTGELFF

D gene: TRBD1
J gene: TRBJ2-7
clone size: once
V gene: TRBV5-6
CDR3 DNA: TGTGCCAGCAAGGACAGGGGTAGCTACGAGCAGTACTTC
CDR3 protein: CASKDRGSYEQYF

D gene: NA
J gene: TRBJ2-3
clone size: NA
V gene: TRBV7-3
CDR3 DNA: TGTGCCAGCAGCTTCGGGGGTTTTCTCACAGATACGCAGTATTTT
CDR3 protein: CASSFGGFLTDTQYF

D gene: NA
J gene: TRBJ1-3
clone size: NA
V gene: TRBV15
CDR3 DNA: TGTGCCACCAGCAGAGGACAGATTAACACCATATATTTT
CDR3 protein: CATSRGQINTIYF

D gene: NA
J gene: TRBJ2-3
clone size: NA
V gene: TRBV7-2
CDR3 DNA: TGTGCCAGCAGCTTATACCGGGGACGGGGCACAGATACGCAGTATTTT
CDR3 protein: CASSLYRGRGTDTQYF

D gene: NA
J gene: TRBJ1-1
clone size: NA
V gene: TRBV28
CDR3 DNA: TGTGCCAGCAGTTTAGTAGCGTCGGGTATGAACACTGAAGCTTTCTTT
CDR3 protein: CASSLVASGMNTEAFF